This TCR beta chain was identified in a study of OX40 agonist ivuxolimab in advanced cancers. Data came from immunoSEQ multiplex PCR; TCRdb stores just in-frame clones and leaves some out. The sample carries about 21,000 clones, about 89% recorded once. Germline CDR1 is MNHEY and CDR2 is SMNVEV (reference sequence). The J segment lost 3 bases and the V segment lost 6 bases, leaving 7 bases of the junction unmatched. The CDR3 length is 15 residues. The sample here was CD4+ or CD8+ T cells sorted from blood, taken in a trial of the OX40 agonist ivuxolimab. The chain joins TRBV27 to TRBJ2-2, with 7 bases fitting TRBD1. This clonotype originated in an adult with an advanced solid tumor such as melanoma, head and neck, liver or kidney cancer. Written as DNA, the CDR3 is TGTGCCAGCAGAGCTGAAGGGGGCTACACCGGGGAGCTGTTTTTT. This gives the protein CASRAEGGYTGELFF.